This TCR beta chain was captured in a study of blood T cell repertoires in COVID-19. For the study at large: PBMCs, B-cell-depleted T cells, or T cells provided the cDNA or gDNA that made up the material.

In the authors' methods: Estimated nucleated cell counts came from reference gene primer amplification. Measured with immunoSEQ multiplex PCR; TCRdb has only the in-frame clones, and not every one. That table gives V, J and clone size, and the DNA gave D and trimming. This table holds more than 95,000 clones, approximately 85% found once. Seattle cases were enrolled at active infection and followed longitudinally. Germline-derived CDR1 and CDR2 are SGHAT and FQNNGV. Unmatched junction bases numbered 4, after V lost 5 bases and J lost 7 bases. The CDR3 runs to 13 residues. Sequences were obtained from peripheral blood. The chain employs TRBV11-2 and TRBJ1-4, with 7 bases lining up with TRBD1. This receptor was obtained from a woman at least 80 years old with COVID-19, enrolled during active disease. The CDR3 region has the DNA TGTGCCAGCAGCGCCGGACAGGTTGAAAAACTGTTTTTT. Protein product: CASSAGQVEKLFF.